This T cell receptor (beta chain) was sequenced in a study of control samples from healthy donors and cancer patients. This CDR3 has 15 residues. The germline V gene has CDR1 MDHEN and CDR2 SYDVKM. V lost 6 bases and J lost 5; bases outside the gene matches: 9. Only in-frame clones appear in the TCRdb table, and some are missing; sequencing was by immunoSEQ multiplex PCR. Of approximately 100,000 clones in the sample, about nine tenths were seen once. The source of this sequence is a human donor in good health. The donor label of this sample is uncertain. The sequencing sample was made of blood. This rearrangement joins TRBV28 to TRBJ2-7; TRBD1 matches at 11 bases. The CDR3 DNA reads as TGTGCCAGCAGCGTAGTGGACAGGGGGCTTCACGAGCAGTACTTC. Its protein is CASSVVDRGLHEQYF.